A selection of T cell receptor beta chains follows, all from one sample in a study of cytomegalovirus exposure and HLA in healthy donors. Profiled with immunoSEQ multiplex PCR; TCRdb holds only in-frame clones, not every one. The sample contains 110,000 or so clones, about 81% of which appear only once. Sequences were obtained from PBMCs. Receptors originate from a man between 35 and 55 years old in good health and CMV-seronegative. Both conserved end residues are part of each CDR3. The D gene is left open where the match is weak. Clone size appears in some rows only: once, few, many, or a class for an expanded clone.

v_gene: TRBV29-1
d_gene: NA
abundance: NA
j_gene: TRBJ2-4
CDR3nt: TGCAGCGTGGCCGGGCTGGACAGTCAGTACTTC
CDR3aa: CSVAGLDSQYF

v_gene: TRBV30
d_gene: NA
abundance: NA
j_gene: TRBJ1-1
CDR3nt: TGTGCCTGGAGCGAGGGCATGAACACTGAAGCTTTCTTT
CDR3aa: CAWSEGMNTEAFF

v_gene: TRBV2
d_gene: TRBD2
abundance: once
j_gene: TRBJ2-1
CDR3nt: TGTGCCAGCAGTGAATTGCTAGCGGGGACCTACAATGAGCAGTTCTTC
CDR3aa: CASSELLAGTYNEQFF

v_gene: TRBV6-1
d_gene: TRBD1
abundance: NA
j_gene: TRBJ1-1
CDR3nt: TGTGCCAGCAGAGGGACAGGGGGAGGTTTTGAAGCTTTCTTT
CDR3aa: CASRGTGGGFEAFF

v_gene: TRBV5-6
d_gene: NA
abundance: NA
j_gene: TRBJ1-1
CDR3nt: TGTGCCAGCAGCTTTGGGAGGCAGATGAACACTGAAGCTTTCTTT
CDR3aa: CASSFGRQMNTEAFF

v_gene: TRBV14
d_gene: TRBD1
abundance: NA
j_gene: TRBJ2-7
CDR3nt: TGTGCCAGCAGCGAAGGTCCGGGACAGGGCTACGAGCAGTACTTC
CDR3aa: CASSEGPGQGYEQYF

v_gene: TRBV18
d_gene: TRBD1
abundance: few
j_gene: TRBJ1-6
CDR3nt: TGTGCCAGCTCGCCGGACAGGGTAAATTCACCCCTCCACTTT
CDR3aa: CASSPDRVNSPLHF

v_gene: TRBV6-5
d_gene: TRBD1
abundance: NA
j_gene: TRBJ2-1
CDR3nt: TGTGCCAGCAGAGCCCAGACAGGGCGCAATGAGCAGTTCTTC
CDR3aa: CASRAQTGRNEQFF

v_gene: TRBV27
d_gene: TRBD1
abundance: NA
j_gene: TRBJ2-7
CDR3nt: TGTGCCAGCAGGCCCGGGACAGGACATACCCCCTACGAGCAGTACTTC
CDR3aa: CASRPGTGHTPYEQYF

v_gene: TRBV6-1
d_gene: TRBD1
abundance: NA
j_gene: TRBJ1-5
CDR3nt: TGTGCCAGCAGTCAAGCTCCCGGGACAGGGAGCAATCAGCCCCAGCATTTT
CDR3aa: CASSQAPGTGSNQPQHF

v_gene: TRBV30
d_gene: NA
abundance: NA
j_gene: TRBJ2-7
CDR3nt: TGTGCCTGGAGTGAGTGGGAGTCCTACGAGCAGTACTTC
CDR3aa: CAWSEWESYEQYF

v_gene: TRBV2
d_gene: NA
abundance: few
j_gene: TRBJ1-2
CDR3nt: TGTGCCAGCCTTATTGAGGGCAAAGGCTATGGCTACACCTTC
CDR3aa: CASLIEGKGYGYTF

v_gene: TRBV5-1
d_gene: NA
abundance: NA
j_gene: TRBJ2-1
CDR3nt: TGCGCCAGCAGCTTGGCCCTGGTGACTTCCAATGAGCAGTTCTTC
CDR3aa: CASSLALVTSNEQFF

v_gene: TRBV29-1
d_gene: TRBD2
abundance: NA
j_gene: TRBJ2-1
CDR3nt: TGCAGCGTTGAGGGGACTAGCGGGAGCCGCTCCTACAATGAGCAGTTCTTC
CDR3aa: CSVEGTSGSRSYNEQFF

v_gene: TRBV5-1
d_gene: TRBD1
abundance: NA
j_gene: TRBJ2-2
CDR3nt: TGCGCCAGCAGCTTTAGGGGGCAGAACACCGGGGAGCTGTTTTTT
CDR3aa: CASSFRGQNTGELFF

v_gene: TRBV29-1
d_gene: TRBD1
abundance: few
j_gene: TRBJ1-1
CDR3nt: TGCAGCGTTTCAGGGGGGACAGGGGTTCCTGAAGCTTTCTTT
CDR3aa: CSVSGGTGVPEAFF

v_gene: TRBV11-2
d_gene: NA
abundance: few
j_gene: TRBJ1-1
CDR3nt: TGTGCCAGCAGCTTAGATGTCACCAGAACTGAAGCTTTCTTT
CDR3aa: CASSLDVTRTEAFF

v_gene: TRBV5-1
d_gene: TRBD2
abundance: NA
j_gene: TRBJ2-3
CDR3nt: TGCGCCAGTAGACCCTCTCGCGGACTAGCGGGAGAAGATACGCAGTATTTT
CDR3aa: CASRPSRGLAGEDTQYF

v_gene: TRBV6-5
d_gene: NA
abundance: NA
j_gene: TRBJ1-5
CDR3nt: TGTGCCAGCAGTCCCCGGTCTAGCAATCAGCCCCAGCATTTT
CDR3aa: CASSPRSSNQPQHF

v_gene: TRBV6-6
d_gene: NA
abundance: few
j_gene: TRBJ2-3
CDR3nt: TGTGCCCGGGTTGGGGGCACTAGCACAGATACGCAGTATTTT
CDR3aa: CARVGGTSTDTQYF

v_gene: TRBV9
d_gene: NA
abundance: NA
j_gene: TRBJ2-4
CDR3nt: TGTGCCAGCAGCAGGGGTCAGTACTTC
CDR3aa: CASSRGQYF

v_gene: TRBV2
d_gene: NA
abundance: NA
j_gene: TRBJ2-3
CDR3nt: TGTGCCAGCAAAGGGGCAGGGGCGCTCTTCGATACGCAGTATTTT
CDR3aa: CASKGAGALFDTQYF

v_gene: TRBV5-4
d_gene: NA
abundance: few
j_gene: TRBJ2-7
CDR3nt: TGTGCCAGCAGCTTGGGGGCCAGGGTCTACGAGCAGTACTTC
CDR3aa: CASSLGARVYEQYF

v_gene: TRBV18
d_gene: NA
abundance: NA
j_gene: TRBJ1-1
CDR3nt: TGTGCCACCGAATCGATTAGGGGATGGAACACTGAAGCTTTCTTT
CDR3aa: CATESIRGWNTEAFF

v_gene: TRBV10-1
d_gene: TRBD2
abundance: NA
j_gene: TRBJ2-3
CDR3nt: TGCGCCAGCAGTGAGTCAAGCGGGGAGAGAGATACGCAGTATTTT
CDR3aa: CASSESSGERDTQYF

v_gene: TRBV18
d_gene: NA
abundance: NA
j_gene: TRBJ1-5
CDR3nt: TGTGCCAGCTCACCCTATAGCAATCAGCCCCAGCATTTT
CDR3aa: CASSPYSNQPQHF

v_gene: TRBV9
d_gene: TRBD2
abundance: NA
j_gene: TRBJ2-1
CDR3nt: TGTGCCAGCAGCCCTTGGACTAGCGGGAGCAATGAGCAGTTCTTC
CDR3aa: CASSPWTSGSNEQFF

v_gene: TRBV19
d_gene: TRBD1
abundance: NA
j_gene: TRBJ2-7
CDR3nt: TGTGCCAGTAGGGGGGACAGGGGGACCTACGAGCAGTACTTC
CDR3aa: CASRGDRGTYEQYF

v_gene: TRBV6-5
d_gene: NA
abundance: NA
j_gene: TRBJ1-2
CDR3nt: TGTGCCAGCAGTTACTCCGTGGGGGGTTCCTATGGCTACACCTTC
CDR3aa: CASSYSVGGSYGYTF

v_gene: TRBV28
d_gene: NA
abundance: NA
j_gene: TRBJ2-7
CDR3nt: TGTGCCAGCAGTACACCTAGGGAGCAGTACTTC
CDR3aa: CASSTPREQYF

v_gene: TRBV25-1
d_gene: NA
abundance: NA
j_gene: TRBJ1-1
CDR3nt: TGTGCCAGCAGGCGGGGTTGGAACACTGAAGCTTTCTTT
CDR3aa: CASRRGWNTEAFF

v_gene: TRBV5-1
d_gene: NA
abundance: NA
j_gene: TRBJ2-3
CDR3nt: TGCGCCAGCAGCTTGGGCGGAAGCACAGATACGCAGTATTTT
CDR3aa: CASSLGGSTDTQYF

v_gene: TRBV19
d_gene: NA
abundance: once
j_gene: TRBJ1-1
CDR3nt: TGTGCCAGTATTGCGGTGAACACTGAAGCTTTCTTT
CDR3aa: CASIAVNTEAFF

v_gene: TRBV7-8
d_gene: NA
abundance: NA
j_gene: TRBJ1-2
CDR3nt: TGTGCCAGCAGCCCAGAACCCAACTATGGCTACACCTTC
CDR3aa: CASSPEPNYGYTF

v_gene: TRBV28
d_gene: TRBD1
abundance: NA
j_gene: TRBJ2-5
CDR3nt: TGTGCCAGCAGTTTAGACAGGGTAGTGGAGACCCAGTACTTC
CDR3aa: CASSLDRVVETQYF

v_gene: TRBV4-3
d_gene: TRBD1
abundance: NA
j_gene: TRBJ1-2
CDR3nt: TGCGCCAGCAGCCCCCTGTCAACAGGGGGCTATGGCTACACCTTC
CDR3aa: CASSPLSTGGYGYTF

v_gene: TRBV7-3
d_gene: TRBD2
abundance: once
j_gene: TRBJ2-1
CDR3nt: TGTGCCAGCAGCTTAATTGTAGCGGGCAATGAGCAGTTCTTC
CDR3aa: CASSLIVAGNEQFF

v_gene: TRBV19
d_gene: TRBD1
abundance: few
j_gene: TRBJ1-3
CDR3nt: TGTGCCAGTAGTAATCAGTGGACAGGGGATGGAAACACCATATATTTT
CDR3aa: CASSNQWTGDGNTIYF

v_gene: TRBV29-1
d_gene: TRBD2
abundance: NA
j_gene: TRBJ2-1
CDR3nt: TGCAGCGTTGCTTCTAGCGGGAACAATGAGCAGTTCTTC
CDR3aa: CSVASSGNNEQFF

v_gene: TRBV6-5
d_gene: NA
abundance: NA
j_gene: TRBJ1-3
CDR3nt: TGTGCCAGCAGTTACTCCGGGATTAGCTCTGGAAACACCATATATTTT
CDR3aa: CASSYSGISSGNTIYF

v_gene: TRBV11-2
d_gene: TRBD2
abundance: NA
j_gene: TRBJ2-1
CDR3nt: TGTGCCAGCAGCGCCCGGGACTACCACAATGAGCAGTTCTTC
CDR3aa: CASSARDYHNEQFF

v_gene: TRBV27
d_gene: TRBD2
abundance: NA
j_gene: TRBJ2-7
CDR3nt: TGTGCCAGCAGTATTAGCGGGAATGGGTACGAGCAGTACTTC
CDR3aa: CASSISGNGYEQYF

v_gene: TRBV21-1
d_gene: NA
abundance: NA
j_gene: TRBJ2-6
CDR3nt: TGTGCCAGCAGCCTCGGACAGGGAGTCTCTGGAGCCAACGTCCTGACTTTC
CDR3aa: CASSLGQGVSGANVLTF

v_gene: TRBV5-6
d_gene: NA
abundance: NA
j_gene: TRBJ2-2
CDR3nt: TGTGCCAGCAGCTCGGGAACCGGGGAGCTGTTTTTT
CDR3aa: CASSSGTGELFF

v_gene: TRBV28
d_gene: NA
abundance: NA
j_gene: TRBJ1-5
CDR3nt: TGTGCCAGCAGTTTGCCGTTCGCAGCCCAGCATTTT
CDR3aa: CASSLPFAAQHF

v_gene: TRBV6-1
d_gene: NA
abundance: NA
j_gene: TRBJ2-7
CDR3nt: TGTGCCAGCAGTGAAATACGAGGGACCTACGAGCAGTACTTC
CDR3aa: CASSEIRGTYEQYF

v_gene: TRBV6-1
d_gene: NA
abundance: NA
j_gene: TRBJ1-2
CDR3nt: TGTGCCAGCAGTGAAGCGCGCAGGGGACATGGCTACACCTTC
CDR3aa: CASSEARRGHGYTF

v_gene: TRBV2
d_gene: NA
abundance: NA
j_gene: TRBJ1-1
CDR3nt: TGTGCCAGCAGTGAAGCGAAGCCTCGAGCTTTCTTT
CDR3aa: CASSEAKPRAFF

v_gene: TRBV7-8
d_gene: NA
abundance: NA
j_gene: TRBJ2-1
CDR3nt: TGTGCCAGCAGCTTAGTACTAGTTGGGGGGAACAATGAGCAGTTCTTC
CDR3aa: CASSLVLVGGNNEQFF

v_gene: TRBV19
d_gene: TRBD2
abundance: NA
j_gene: TRBJ2-5
CDR3nt: TGTGCCAGTAGTTTTGGGCTAGCGGGATCGTTGGAGACCCAGTACTTC
CDR3aa: CASSFGLAGSLETQYF